Listed below are T cell receptor beta chains from one sample, sequenced in a study of patients and donors after allogeneic stem cell transplantation. One entry per CDR3 protein, called by TCRdb with MiXCR from the RT-PCR reads. This sample has about 89,000 distinct CDR3 sequences; around 48% occur once, and the top ten carry 61%. Sequences were obtained from blood, either unsorted or a sorted T cell fraction (not recorded which). The receptors were gathered from a human donor who was either an allogeneic HSCT recipient or a stem cell or donor lymphocyte infusion donor (not recorded which). It is not recorded whose cells these are; they may come from a transplant donor. Each CDR3 is given with its conserved first and last residue. A D gene is named only where the DNA matches it firmly. Size is stated for part of the rows, as once, few or many counts, or as a class when the clone is expanded.

few	TRBV4-1	TRBJ1-1	NA	CASSHPKYTEAFF	TGCGCCAGCAGCCATCCTAAATACACTGAAGCTTTCTTT
NA	TRBV29-1	TRBJ1-1	NA	CSVVWGTSQLAEAFF	TGCAGCGTCGTATGGGGGACCTCACAGCTTGCTGAAGCTTTCTTT
NA	TRBV12-3/TRBV12-4	TRBJ1-2	NA	CASSSAGPGRGYTF	TGTGCCAGCAGTTCCGCCGGGCCCGGACGGGGCTACACCTTC
NA	TRBV12-3/TRBV12-4	TRBJ1-1	NA	CASTDTGVNTEAFF	TGTGCCAGCACCGACACGGGGGTGAACACTGAAGCTTTCTTT
NA	TRBV6-5	TRBJ1-1	NA	CASSPESPENTEAFF	TGTGCCAGCAGCCCCGAGAGCCCGGAGAACACTGAAGCTTTCTTT
NA	TRBV4-3	TRBJ1-6	TRBD1	CASSQTRTGPVTLHF	TGCGCCAGCAGCCAGACTAGGACAGGCCCGGTTACCCTCCACTTT
few	TRBV12-3/TRBV12-4	TRBJ1-2	NA	CASSTRGGYTF	TGTGCCAGCAGTACCCGGGGTGGCTACACCTTC
NA	TRBV20-1	TRBJ1-2	TRBD1	CSVGGTGTALYGYTF	TGCAGCGTCGGTGGGACCGGGACAGCCCTTTATGGCTACACCTTC
once	TRBV28	TRBJ2-5	NA	CASSFPQTKETQYF	TGTGCCAGCAGTTTCCCGCAAACGAAAGAGACCCAGTACTTC
NA	TRBV7-6	TRBJ1-1	NA	CASSLDWTSPWEAFF	TGTGCCAGCAGCTTAGATTGGACATCACCTTGGGAAGCTTTCTTT
NA	TRBV21-1	TRBJ1-5	NA	CASSKSRDYSNQPQHF	TGTGCCAGCAGCAAAAGTCGGGACTATAGCAATCAGCCCCAGCATTTT
few	TRBV11-2	TRBJ1-1	TRBD1	CASSLVGTGNTEAFF	TGTGCCAGCAGCTTAGTCGGGACAGGGAACACTGAAGCTTTCTTT
NA	TRBV6-1	TRBJ1-1	NA	CASRATANTEAFF	TGTGCCAGCAGGGCCACAGCTAACACTGAAGCTTTCTTT
few	TRBV20-1	TRBJ2-7	NA	CSAGGPHSHEQYF	TGCAGTGCTGGGGGACCGCATTCCCACGAGCAGTACTTC
few	TRBV29-1	TRBJ2-1	NA	CSVEGPRNNEQFF	TGCAGCGTTGAAGGTCCGAGAAACAATGAGCAGTTCTTC
NA	TRBV6-5	TRBJ1-1	NA	CASSPRPEGTEAFF	TGTGCCAGCAGTCCGCGGCCAGAGGGCACTGAAGCTTTCTTT
few	TRBV9	TRBJ1-2	TRBD1	CASSGRQGLDYGYTF	TGTGCCAGCAGCGGACGACAGGGGTTGGACTATGGCTACACCTTC
few	TRBV6-2/TRBV6-3	TRBJ1-2	NA	CASSYHIKTDLENYGYTF	TGTGCCAGCAGTTACCACATCAAGACAGACTTGGAGAACTATGGCTACACCTTC
few	TRBV29-1	TRBJ2-2	TRBD2	CSVSSTSGNGELFF	TGCAGCGTTTCTTCGACTAGCGGAAACGGGGAGCTGTTTTTT
NA	TRBV28	TRBJ1-3	NA	CASSLKNTIYF	TGTGCCAGCAGTTTAAAAAACACCATATATTTT
NA	TRBV12-3/TRBV12-4	TRBJ1-3	NA	CASTLGGWNTIYF	TGTGCCAGCACCCTAGGGGGATGGAACACCATATATTTT
few	TRBV20-1	TRBJ1-6	NA	CSAPDLEGGSPLHF	TGCAGTGCCCCAGATCTGGAGGGAGGTTCACCCCTCCACTTT
NA	TRBV10-3	TRBJ2-7	NA	CAIRGAYEQYF	TGTGCCATCAGGGGAGCCTACGAGCAGTACTTC
few	TRBV4-2	TRBJ1-4	NA	CASSLSLDGRNEKLFF	TGTGCCAGCAGCCTCTCCCTGGACGGACGTAATGAAAAACTGTTTTTT